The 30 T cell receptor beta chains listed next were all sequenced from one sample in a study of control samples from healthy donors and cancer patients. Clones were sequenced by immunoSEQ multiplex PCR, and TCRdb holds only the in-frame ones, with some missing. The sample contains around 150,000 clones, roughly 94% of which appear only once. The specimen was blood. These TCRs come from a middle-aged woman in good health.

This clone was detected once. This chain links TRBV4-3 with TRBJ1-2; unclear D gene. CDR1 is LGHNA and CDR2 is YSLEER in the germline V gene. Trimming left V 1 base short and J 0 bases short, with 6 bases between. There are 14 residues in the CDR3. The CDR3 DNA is TGCGCCAGCAGCCAAGTGGGAGCTAACTATGGCTACACCTTC. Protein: CASSQVGANYGYTF.

The CDR3 DNA reads as TGCGCCAGCAGCCAACCCCGTTCCAGTTCCTACGAGCAGTACTTC. Encoded protein: CASSQPRSSSYEQYF. The V call is TRBV4-1, the J call TRBJ2-7, with D uncertain. V was trimmed by 2 bases and J by 1 base, leaving 12 bases between them. Germline assignment: CDR1 MGHRA and CDR2 YSYEKL. The CDR3 sequence is 15 residues long.

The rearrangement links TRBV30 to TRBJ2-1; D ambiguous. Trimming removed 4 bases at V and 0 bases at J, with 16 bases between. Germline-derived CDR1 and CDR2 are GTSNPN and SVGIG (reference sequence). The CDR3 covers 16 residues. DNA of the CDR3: TGTGCCTGGACTCCACCACTTGCCAGCTCCTACAATGAGCAGTTCTTC. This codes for CAWTPPLASSYNEQFF.

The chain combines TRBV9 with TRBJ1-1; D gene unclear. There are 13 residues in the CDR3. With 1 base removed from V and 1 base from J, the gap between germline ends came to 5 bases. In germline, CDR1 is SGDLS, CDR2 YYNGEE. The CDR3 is CASSVSGNTEAFF. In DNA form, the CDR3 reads TGTGCCAGCAGCGTATCGGGGAACACTGAAGCTTTCTTT.

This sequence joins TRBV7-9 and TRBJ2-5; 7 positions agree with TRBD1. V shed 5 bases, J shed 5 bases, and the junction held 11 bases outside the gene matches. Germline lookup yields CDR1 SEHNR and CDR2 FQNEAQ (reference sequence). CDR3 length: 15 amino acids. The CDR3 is CASSPPDRVLETQYF. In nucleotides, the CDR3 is TGTGCCAGCAGCCCCCCTGACAGGGTGTTGGAGACCCAGTACTTC. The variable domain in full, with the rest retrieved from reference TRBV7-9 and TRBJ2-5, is DTGVSQNPRHKITKRGQNVTFRCDPISEHNRLYWYRQTLGQGPEFLTYFQNEAQLEKSRLLSDRFSAERPKGSFSTLEIQRTEQGDSAMYLCASSPPDRVLETQYFGPGTRLLVL.

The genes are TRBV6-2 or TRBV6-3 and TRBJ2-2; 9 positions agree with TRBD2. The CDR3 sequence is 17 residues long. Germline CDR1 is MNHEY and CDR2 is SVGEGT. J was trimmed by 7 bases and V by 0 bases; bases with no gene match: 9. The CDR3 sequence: CASSYSVLAGLGGELFF. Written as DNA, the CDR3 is TGTGCCAGCAGTTACTCGGTTCTAGCGGGACTAGGCGGGGAGCTGTTTTTT.

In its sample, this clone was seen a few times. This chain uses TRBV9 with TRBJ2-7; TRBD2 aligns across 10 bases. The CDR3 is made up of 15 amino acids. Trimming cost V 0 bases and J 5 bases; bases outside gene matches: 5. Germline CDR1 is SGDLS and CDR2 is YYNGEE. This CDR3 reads CASSVDSGRNNEQYF. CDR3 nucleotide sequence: TGTGCCAGCAGCGTAGATAGCGGGAGGAACAACGAGCAGTACTTC. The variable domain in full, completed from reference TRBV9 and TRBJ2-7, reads DSGVTQTPKHLITATGQRVTLRCSPRSGDLSVYWYQQSLDQGLQFLIQYYNGEERAKGNILERFSAQQFPDLHSELNLSSLELGDSALYFCASSVDSGRNNEQYFGPGTRLTVT.

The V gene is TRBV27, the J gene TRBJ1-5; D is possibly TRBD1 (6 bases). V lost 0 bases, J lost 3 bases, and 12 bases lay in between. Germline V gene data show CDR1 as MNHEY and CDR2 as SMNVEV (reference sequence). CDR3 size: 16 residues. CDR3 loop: CASSLSSGALNQPQHF. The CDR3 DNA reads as TGTGCCAGCAGTTTATCTTCGGGGGCACTCAATCAGCCCCAGCATTTT.

The CDR3 protein is CASSSGPGQGIYNEQFF. Here the CDR3 DNA reads TGCGCCAGCAGTTCGGGCCCGGGACAGGGAATTTACAATGAGCAGTTCTTC. The V call is TRBV5-1, the J call TRBJ2-1; 9 nucleotides line up with TRBD1. V was pared by 5 bases and J by 4 bases, with 13 bases of the junction left unmatched. The CDR3 extends over 17 amino acids. The germline V gene encodes CDR1 SGHRS and CDR2 YFSETQ.

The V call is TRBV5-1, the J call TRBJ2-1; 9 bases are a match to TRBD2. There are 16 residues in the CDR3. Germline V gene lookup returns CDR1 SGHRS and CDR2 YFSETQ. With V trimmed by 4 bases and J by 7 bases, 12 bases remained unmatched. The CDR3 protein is CASSTTGTSKGNEQFF. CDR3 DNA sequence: TGCGCCAGCAGCACCACCGGGACTAGCAAAGGGAATGAGCAGTTCTTC.

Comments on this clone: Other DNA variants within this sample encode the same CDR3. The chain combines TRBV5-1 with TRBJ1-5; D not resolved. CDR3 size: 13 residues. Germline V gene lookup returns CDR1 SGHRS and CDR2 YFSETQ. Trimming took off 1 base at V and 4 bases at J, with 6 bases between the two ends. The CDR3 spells CASSLRGNQPQHF. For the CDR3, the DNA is TGCGCCAGCAGCTTGCGTGGGAATCAGCCCCAGCATTTT. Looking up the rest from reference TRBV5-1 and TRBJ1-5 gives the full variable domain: KAGVTQTPRYLIKTRGQQVTLSCSPISGHRSVSWYQQTPGQGLQFLFEYFSETQRNKGNFPGRFSGRQFSNSRSEMNVSTLELGDSALYLCASSLRGNQPQHFGDGTRLSIL.

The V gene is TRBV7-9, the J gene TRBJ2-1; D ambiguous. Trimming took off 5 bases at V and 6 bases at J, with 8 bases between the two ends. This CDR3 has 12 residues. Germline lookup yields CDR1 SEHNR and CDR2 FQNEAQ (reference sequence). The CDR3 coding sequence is TGTGCCAGCAGCCCAAGAGCCAATGAGCAGTTCTTC. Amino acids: CASSPRANEQFF.

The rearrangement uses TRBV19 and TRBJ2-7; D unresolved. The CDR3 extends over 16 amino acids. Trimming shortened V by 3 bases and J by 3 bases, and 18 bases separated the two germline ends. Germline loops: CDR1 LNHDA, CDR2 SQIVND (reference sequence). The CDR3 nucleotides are TGTGCCAGTAGTATCTCGGGTGGGTTTGGAAGCTACGAGCAGTACTTC. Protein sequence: CASSISGGFGSYEQYF.

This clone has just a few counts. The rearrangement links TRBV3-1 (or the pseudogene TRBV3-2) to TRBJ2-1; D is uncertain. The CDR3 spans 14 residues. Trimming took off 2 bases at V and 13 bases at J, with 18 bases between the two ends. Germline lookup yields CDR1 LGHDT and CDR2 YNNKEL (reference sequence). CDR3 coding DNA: TGTGCCAGCAGCCAACGTAACGGAAGGAACCCTCAGTTCTTC. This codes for CASSQRNGRNPQFF.

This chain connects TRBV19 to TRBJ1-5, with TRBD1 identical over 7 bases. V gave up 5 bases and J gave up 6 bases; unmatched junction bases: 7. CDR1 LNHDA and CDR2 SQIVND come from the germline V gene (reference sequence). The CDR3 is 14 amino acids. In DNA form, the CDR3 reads TGTGCCAGTAGTTCGGACAGGTCCTCTCAGCCCCAGCATTTT. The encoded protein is CASSSDRSSQPQHF.

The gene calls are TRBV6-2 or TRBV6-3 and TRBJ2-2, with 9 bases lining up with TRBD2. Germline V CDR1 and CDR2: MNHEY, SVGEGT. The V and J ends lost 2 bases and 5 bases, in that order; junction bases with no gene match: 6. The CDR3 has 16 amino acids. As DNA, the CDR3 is TGTGCCAGCAGTTACGGCGGGGGGGCCGAAACCGGGGAGCTGTTTTTT. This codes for CASSYGGGAETGELFF.

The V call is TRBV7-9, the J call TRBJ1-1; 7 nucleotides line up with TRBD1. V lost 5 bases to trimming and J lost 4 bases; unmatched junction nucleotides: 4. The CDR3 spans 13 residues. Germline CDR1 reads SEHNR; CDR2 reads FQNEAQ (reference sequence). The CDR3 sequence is CASSVNRGTEAFF. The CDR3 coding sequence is TGTGCCAGCAGCGTAAACAGGGGCACTGAAGCTTTCTTT.

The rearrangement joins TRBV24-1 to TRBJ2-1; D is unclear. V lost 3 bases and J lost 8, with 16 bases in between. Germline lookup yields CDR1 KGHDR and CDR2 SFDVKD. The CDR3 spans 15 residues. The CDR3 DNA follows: TGTGCCACCAGTGATGGTCCTACGAATAGCTATGAGCAGTTCTTC. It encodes CATSDGPTNSYEQFF.

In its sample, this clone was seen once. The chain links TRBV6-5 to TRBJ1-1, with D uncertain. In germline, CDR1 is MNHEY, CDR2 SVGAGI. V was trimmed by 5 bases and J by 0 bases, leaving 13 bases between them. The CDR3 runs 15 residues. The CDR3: CASSTTTAMNTEAFF. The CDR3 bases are TGTGCCAGCAGTACAACGACTGCTATGAACACTGAAGCTTTCTTT.

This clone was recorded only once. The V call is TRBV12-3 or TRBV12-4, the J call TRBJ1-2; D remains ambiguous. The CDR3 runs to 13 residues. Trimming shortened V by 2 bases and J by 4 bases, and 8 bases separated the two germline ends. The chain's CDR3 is CASSLQAGYGYTF. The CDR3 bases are TGTGCCAGCAGTTTACAGGCGGGCTATGGCTACACCTTC.

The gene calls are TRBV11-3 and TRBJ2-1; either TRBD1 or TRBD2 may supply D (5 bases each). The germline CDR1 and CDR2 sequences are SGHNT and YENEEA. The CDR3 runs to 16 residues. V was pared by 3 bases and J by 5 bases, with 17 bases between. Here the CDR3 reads CASSLDLGGLHNEQFF. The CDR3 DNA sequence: TGTGCCAGCAGCTTGGACCTTGGGGGTCTCCACAATGAGCAGTTCTTC.

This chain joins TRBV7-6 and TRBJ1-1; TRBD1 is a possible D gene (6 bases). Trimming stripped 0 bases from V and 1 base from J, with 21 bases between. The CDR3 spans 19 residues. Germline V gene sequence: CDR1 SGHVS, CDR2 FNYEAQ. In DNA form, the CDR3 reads TGTGCCAGCAGCTTAGCGGCCTTAGTCCAGGGGCATCCGAACACTGAAGCTTTCTTT. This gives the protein CASSLAALVQGHPNTEAFF.

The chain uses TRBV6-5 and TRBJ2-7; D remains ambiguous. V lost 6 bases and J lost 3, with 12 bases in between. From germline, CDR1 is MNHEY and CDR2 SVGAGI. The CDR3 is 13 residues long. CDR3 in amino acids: CASSRTSYYEQYF. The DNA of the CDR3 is TGTGCCAGCAGCCGAACCTCGTACTACGAGCAGTACTTC.

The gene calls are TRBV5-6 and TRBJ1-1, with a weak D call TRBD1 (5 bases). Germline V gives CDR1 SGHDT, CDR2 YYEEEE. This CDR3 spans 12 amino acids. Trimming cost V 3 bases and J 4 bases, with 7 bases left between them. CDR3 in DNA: TGTGCCAGCAGCTGGCAGGGCACTGAAGCTTTCTTT. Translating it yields CASSWQGTEAFF.

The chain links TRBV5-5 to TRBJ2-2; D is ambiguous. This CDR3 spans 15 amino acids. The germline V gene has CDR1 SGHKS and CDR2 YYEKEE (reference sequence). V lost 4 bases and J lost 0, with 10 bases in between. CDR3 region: CASSQQQTNTGELFF. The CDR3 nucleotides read TGTGCCAGCAGCCAACAGCAGACGAACACCGGGGAGCTGTTTTTT.

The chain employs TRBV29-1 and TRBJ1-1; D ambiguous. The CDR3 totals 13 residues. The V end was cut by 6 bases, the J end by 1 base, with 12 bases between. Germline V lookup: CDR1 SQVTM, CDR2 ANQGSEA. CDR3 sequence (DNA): TGCAGCGTGATGGCGGCCACGAACACTGAAGCTTTCTTT. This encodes CSVMAATNTEAFF.

The DNA for the CDR3 is TGTGCCAGTAGTAAGTCTGCGGGGAGCTCCTATAATTCACCCCTCCACTTT. It encodes CASSKSAGSSYNSPLHF. The V gene is TRBV19, the J gene TRBJ1-6, with D hard to call. V lost 4 bases and J 0 bases, leaving 13 bases between the germline ends. Germline lookup yields CDR1 LNHDA and CDR2 SQIVND (reference sequence). The CDR3 consists of 17 residues.

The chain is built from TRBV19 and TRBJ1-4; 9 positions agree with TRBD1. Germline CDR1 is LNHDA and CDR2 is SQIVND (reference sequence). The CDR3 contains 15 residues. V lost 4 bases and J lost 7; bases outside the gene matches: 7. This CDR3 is CASSTPGQGSEKLFF. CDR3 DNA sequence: TGTGCCAGTAGTACGCCCGGACAGGGGAGTGAAAAACTGTTTTTT.

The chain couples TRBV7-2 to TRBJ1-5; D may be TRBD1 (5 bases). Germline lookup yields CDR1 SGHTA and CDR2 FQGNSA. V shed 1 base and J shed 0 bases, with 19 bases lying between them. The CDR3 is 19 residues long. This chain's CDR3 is CASSLGEGTAVYSNQPQHF. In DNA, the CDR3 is TGTGCCAGCAGCTTAGGTGAGGGGACCGCTGTCTATAGCAATCAGCCCCAGCATTTT.

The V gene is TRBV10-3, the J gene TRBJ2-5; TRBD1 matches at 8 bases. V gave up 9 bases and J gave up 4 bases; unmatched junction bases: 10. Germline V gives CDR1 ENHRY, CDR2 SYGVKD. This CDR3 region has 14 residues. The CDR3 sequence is CAITDRGDGETQYF. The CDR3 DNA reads TGTGCCATAACCGACAGGGGAGATGGAGAGACCCAGTACTTC.